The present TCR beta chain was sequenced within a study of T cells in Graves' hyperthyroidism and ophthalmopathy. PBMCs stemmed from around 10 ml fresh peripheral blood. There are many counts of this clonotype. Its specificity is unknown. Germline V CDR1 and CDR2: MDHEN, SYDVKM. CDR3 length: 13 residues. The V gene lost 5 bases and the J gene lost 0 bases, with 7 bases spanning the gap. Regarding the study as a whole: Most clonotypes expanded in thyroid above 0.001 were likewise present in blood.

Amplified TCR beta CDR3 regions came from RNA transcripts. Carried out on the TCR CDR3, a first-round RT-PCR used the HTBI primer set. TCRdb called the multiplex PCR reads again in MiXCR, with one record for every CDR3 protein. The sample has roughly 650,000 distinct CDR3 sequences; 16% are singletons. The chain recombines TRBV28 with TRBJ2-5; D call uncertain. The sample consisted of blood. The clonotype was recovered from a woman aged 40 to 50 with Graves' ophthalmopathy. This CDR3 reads CASSVGYQETQYF. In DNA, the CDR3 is TGTGCCAGCAGTGTGGGTTACCAAGAGACCCAGTACTTC.